This T cell receptor (beta chain) derives from a study of long-term antiretroviral therapy in people with HIV. For this clone: Antigen specificity is unknown.

Study results and limitations: The data indicate that diversity increased after ART but remained below transplant donor controls.

Running of the v3.0 immunoSEQ assay took place at survey level. Sequencing was performed with immunoSEQ multiplex PCR; in TCRdb, only in-frame clones are kept and a portion is missing. The sample lists some 45,000 clones, roughly nine tenths occurring once. The starting material was unsorted PBMCs, obtained 0.1 years before starting antiretroviral therapy. This clonotype was sampled from a woman aged 50 to 60 with HIV.

CDR3 sequence: CASRRDATNEKLFF. CDR3 coding DNA: TGTGCCAGCAGGCGGGATGCAACTAATGAAAAACTGTTTTTT. The gene calls are TRBV2 and TRBJ1-4, with D unclear. This CDR3 comprises 14 residues. Trimming took 6 bases from V and 0 from J, leaving 8 bases between them. The V gene's germline CDR1 is SNHLY and CDR2 FYNNEI.